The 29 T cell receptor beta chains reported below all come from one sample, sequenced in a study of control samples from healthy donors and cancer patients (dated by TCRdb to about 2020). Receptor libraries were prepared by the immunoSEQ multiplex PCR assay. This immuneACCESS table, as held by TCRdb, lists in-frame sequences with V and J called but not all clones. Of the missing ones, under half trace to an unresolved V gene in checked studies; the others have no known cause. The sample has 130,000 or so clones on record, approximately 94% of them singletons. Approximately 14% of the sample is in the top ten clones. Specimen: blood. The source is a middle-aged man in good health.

CDR3: CASSLVTLVNTEAFF. The CDR3 nucleotides are TGCGCCAGCAGCTTGGTCACACTAGTTAACACTGAAGCTTTCTTT. This rearrangement joins TRBV5-1 to TRBJ1-1; D uncertain. The CDR3 extends over 15 amino acids. V was cut by 0 bases and J by 2 bases, with 11 bases left in between. Germline assignment: CDR1 SGHRS and CDR2 YFSETQ.

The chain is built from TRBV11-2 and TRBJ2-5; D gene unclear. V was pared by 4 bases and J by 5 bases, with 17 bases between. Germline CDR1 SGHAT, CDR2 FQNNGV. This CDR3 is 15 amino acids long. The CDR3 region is CASSSFELELETQYF. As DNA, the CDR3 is TGTGCCAGCAGCTCATTCGAGTTAGAATTGGAGACCCAGTACTTC.

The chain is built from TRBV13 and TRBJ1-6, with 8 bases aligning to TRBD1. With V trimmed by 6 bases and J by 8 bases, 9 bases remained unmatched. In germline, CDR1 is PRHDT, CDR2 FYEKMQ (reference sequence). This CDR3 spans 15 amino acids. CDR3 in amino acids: CASSSRTGWDSPLHF. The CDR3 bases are TGTGCCAGCAGTTCACGGACAGGGTGGGATTCACCCCTCCACTTT. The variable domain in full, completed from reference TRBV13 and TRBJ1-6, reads AAGVIQSPRHLIKEKRETATLKCYPIPRHDTVYWYQQGPGQDPQFLISFYEKMQSDKGSIPDRFSAQQFSDYHSELNMSSLELGDSALYFCASSSRTGWDSPLHFGNGTRLTVT.

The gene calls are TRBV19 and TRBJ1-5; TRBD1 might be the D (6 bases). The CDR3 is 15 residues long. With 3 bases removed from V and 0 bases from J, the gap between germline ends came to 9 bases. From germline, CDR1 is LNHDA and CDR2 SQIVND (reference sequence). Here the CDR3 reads CASSMGAYSNQPQHF. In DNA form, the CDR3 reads TGTGCCAGTAGTATGGGGGCATATAGCAATCAGCCCCAGCATTTT.

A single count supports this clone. DNA for the CDR3: TGCGCCAGCCGCAGGGGGCTGTCTGGGGCCAACGTCCTGACTTTC. Translation: CASRRGLSGANVLTF. The chain recombines TRBV4-3 with TRBJ2-6; TRBD1 matches 8 bases. Germline V gene data show CDR1 as LGHNA and CDR2 as YSLEER. The CDR3 extends over 15 amino acids. Trimming removed 8 bases from V and 1 base from J; junction bases left unmatched: 4.

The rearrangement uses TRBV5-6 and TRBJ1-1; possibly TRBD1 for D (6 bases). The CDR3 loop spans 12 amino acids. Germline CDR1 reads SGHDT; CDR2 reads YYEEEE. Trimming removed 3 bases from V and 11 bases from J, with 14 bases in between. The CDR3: CASSSRGGWAFF. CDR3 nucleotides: TGTGCCAGCAGCTCCAGGGGTGGGTGGGCTTTCTTT.

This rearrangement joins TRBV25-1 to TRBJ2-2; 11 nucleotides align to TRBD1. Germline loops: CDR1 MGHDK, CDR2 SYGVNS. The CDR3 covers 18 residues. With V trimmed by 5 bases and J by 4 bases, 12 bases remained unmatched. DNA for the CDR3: TGTGCCAGCAGTAAAAACCGGCGGGGGACAGGGGGCACCGGGGAGCTGTTTTTT. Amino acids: CASSKNRRGTGGTGELFF. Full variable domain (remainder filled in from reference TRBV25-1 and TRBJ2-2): EADIYQTPRYLVIGTGKKITLECSQTMGHDKMYWYQQDPGMELHLIHYSYGVNSTEKGDLSSESTVSRIRTEHFPLTLESARPSHTSQYLCASSKNRRGTGGTGELFFGEGSRLTVL.

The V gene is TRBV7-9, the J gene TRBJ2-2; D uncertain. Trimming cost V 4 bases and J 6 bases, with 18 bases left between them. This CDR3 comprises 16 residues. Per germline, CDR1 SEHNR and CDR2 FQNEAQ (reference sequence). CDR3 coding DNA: TGTGCCAGCAGCTCCGCCCCCCTAAGTAACTCCGGGGAGCTGTTTTTT. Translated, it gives CASSSAPLSNSGELFF.

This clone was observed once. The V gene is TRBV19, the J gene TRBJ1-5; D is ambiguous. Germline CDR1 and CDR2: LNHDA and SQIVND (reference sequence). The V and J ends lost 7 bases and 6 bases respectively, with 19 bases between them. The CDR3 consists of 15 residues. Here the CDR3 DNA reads TGTGCCAGTATGGTAGGCACCCTCTGGGCTCAGCCCCAGCATTTT. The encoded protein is CASMVGTLWAQPQHF.

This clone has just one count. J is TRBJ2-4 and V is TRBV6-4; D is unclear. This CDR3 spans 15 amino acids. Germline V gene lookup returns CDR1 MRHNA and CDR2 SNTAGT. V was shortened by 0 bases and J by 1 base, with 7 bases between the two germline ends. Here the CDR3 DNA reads TGTGCCAGCAGTGACTCGGGCGGTGCCAAAAACATTCAGTACTTC. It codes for CASSDSGGAKNIQYF.

The CDR3 protein is CASSQRGGSYNSPLHF. In nucleotides, the CDR3 is TGCGCCAGCAGCCAACGTGGGGGCTCCTATAATTCACCCCTCCACTTT. V usage is TRBV4-1 and J usage is TRBJ1-6; D perhaps matches TRBD1 (5 bases). CDR3 size: 16 residues. The germline gives CDR1 MGHRA, CDR2 YSYEKL. V lost 2 bases and J 0 bases, leaving 8 bases between the germline ends.

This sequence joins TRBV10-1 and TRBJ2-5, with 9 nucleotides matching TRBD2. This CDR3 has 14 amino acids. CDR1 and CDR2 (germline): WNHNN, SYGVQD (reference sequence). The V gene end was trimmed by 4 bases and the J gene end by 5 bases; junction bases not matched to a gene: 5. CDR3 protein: CASSVSGRSETQYF. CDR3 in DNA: TGCGCCAGCAGTGTTAGCGGGAGAAGTGAGACCCAGTACTTC.

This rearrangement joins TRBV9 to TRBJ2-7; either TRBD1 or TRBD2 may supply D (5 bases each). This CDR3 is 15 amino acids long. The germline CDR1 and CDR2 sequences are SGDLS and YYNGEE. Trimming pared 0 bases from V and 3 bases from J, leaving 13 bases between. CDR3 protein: CASSVAWGTGYEQYF. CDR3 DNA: TGTGCCAGCAGCGTAGCTTGGGGGACGGGCTACGAGCAGTACTTC.

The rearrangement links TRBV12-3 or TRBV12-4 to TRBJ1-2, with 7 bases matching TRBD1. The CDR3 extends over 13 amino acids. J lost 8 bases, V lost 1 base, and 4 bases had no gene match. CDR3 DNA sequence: TGTGCCAGCAGTTTAGGACAGGGCTTCGGCTACACCTTC. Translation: CASSLGQGFGYTF.

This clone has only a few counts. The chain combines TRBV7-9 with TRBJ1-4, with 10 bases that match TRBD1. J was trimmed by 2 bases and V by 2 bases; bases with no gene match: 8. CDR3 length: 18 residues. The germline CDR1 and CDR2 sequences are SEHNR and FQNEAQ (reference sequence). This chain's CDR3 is CASSLRSKTGGTNEKLFF. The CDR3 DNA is TGTGCCAGCAGCTTACGGTCGAAGACAGGGGGCACTAATGAAAAACTGTTTTTT. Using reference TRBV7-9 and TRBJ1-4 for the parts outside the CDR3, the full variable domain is DTGVSQNPRHKITKRGQNVTFRCDPISEHNRLYWYRQTLGQGPEFLTYFQNEAQLEKSRLLSDRFSAERPKGSFSTLEIQRTEQGDSAMYLCASSLRSKTGGTNEKLFFGSGTQLSVL.

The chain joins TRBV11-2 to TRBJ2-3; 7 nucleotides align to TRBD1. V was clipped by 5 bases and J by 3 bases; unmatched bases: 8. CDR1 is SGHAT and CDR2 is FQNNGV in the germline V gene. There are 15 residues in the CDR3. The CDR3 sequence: CASSAIRTGTDTQYF. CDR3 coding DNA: TGTGCCAGCAGCGCCATCCGGACAGGAACAGATACGCAGTATTTT.

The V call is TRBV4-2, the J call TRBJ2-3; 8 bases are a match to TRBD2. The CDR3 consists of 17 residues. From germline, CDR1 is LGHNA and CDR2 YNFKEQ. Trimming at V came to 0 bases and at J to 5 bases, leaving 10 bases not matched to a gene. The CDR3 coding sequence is TGTGCCAGCAGCCAAGAAGGGTCGGGGGGGCATCGAGATACGCAGTATTTT. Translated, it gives CASSQEGSGGHRDTQYF.

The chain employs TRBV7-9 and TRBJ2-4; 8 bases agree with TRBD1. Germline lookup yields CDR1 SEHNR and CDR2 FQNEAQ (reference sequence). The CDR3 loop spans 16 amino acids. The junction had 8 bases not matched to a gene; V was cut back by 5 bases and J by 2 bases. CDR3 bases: TGTGCCAGCAGCCCAAGACAGGGGAGGACCAAAAACATTCAGTACTTC. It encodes CASSPRQGRTKNIQYF.

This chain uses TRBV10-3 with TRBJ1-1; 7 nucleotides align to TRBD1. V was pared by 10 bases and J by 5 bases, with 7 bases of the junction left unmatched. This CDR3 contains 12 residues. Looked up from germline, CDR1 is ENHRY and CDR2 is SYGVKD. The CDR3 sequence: CATSPGGTEAFF. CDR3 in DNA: TGTGCCACCTCCCCAGGGGGGACTGAAGCTTTCTTT.

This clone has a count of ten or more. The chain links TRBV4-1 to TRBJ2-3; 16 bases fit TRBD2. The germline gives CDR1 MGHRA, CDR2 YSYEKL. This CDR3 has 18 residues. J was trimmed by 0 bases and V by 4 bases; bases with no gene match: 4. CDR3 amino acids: CASSPGLAGGPSTDTQYF. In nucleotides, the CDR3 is TGCGCCAGCAGCCCGGGACTAGCGGGGGGGCCTAGCACAGATACGCAGTATTTT.

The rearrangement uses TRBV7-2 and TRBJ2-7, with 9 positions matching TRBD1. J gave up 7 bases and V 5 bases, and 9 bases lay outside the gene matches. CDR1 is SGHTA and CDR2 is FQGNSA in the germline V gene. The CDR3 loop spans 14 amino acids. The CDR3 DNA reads TGTGCCAGCAGCGGAGCGACAGGGGGGAAGGAGCAGTACTTC. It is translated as CASSGATGGKEQYF.

The CDR3 DNA sequence: TGTGCCAGCAGTGAGTCGGCAGCCCTCCACTTT. Translating it yields CASSESAALHF. The chain uses TRBV2 and TRBJ1-6; unclear D gene. V lost 3 bases, J lost 14 bases, and 8 bases lay in between. This CDR3 region has 11 residues. Germline V lookup: CDR1 SNHLY, CDR2 FYNNEI.

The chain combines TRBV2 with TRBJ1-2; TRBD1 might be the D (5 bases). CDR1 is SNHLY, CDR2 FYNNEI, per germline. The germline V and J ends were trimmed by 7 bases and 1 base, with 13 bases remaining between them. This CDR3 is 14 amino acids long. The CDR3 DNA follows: TGTGCCAGCACCTTGCCGGGGCTTAACTATGGCTACACCTTC. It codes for CASTLPGLNYGYTF.

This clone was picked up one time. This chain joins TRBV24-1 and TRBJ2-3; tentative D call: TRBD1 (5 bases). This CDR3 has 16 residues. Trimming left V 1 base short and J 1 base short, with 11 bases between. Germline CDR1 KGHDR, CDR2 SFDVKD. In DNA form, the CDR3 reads TGTGCCACCAGTGATTTAAGTTGGGGCGGCACAGATACGCAGTATTTT. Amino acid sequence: CATSDLSWGGTDTQYF.

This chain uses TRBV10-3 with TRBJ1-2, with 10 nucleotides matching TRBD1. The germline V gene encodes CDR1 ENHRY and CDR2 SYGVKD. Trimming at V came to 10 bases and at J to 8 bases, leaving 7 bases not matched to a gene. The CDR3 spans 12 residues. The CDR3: CATTGQGRGYTF. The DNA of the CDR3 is TGTGCCACTACGGGACAGGGGCGCGGCTACACCTTC.

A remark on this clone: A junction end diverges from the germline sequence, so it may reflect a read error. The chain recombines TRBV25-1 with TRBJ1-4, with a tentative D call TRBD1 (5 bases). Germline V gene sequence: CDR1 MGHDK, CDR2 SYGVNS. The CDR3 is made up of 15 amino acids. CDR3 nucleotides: TGTGCCACCAGTGAGGGGCCTGCAACTAATGAAAAACTGTTTTTT. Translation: CATSEGPATNEKLFF.

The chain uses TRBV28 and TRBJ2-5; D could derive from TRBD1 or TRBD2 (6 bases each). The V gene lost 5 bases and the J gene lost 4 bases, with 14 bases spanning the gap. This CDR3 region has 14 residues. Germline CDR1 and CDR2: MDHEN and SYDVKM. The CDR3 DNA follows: TGTGCCAGCAGTCCCCCCGGGGGCTCAGAGACCCAGTACTTC. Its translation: CASSPPGGSETQYF.

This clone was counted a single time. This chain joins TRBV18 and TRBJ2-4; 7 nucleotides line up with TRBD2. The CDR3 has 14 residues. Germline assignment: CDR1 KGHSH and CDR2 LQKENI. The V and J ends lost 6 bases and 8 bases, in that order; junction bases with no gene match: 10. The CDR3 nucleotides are TGTGCCAGCTCGCCTGGGTCCGCGGGGGACATTCAGTACTTC. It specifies CASSPGSAGDIQYF.

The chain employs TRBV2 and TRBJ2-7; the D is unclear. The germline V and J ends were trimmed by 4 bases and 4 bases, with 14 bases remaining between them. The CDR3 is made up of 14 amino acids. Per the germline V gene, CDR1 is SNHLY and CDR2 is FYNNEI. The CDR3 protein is CASSGVGRRYEQYF. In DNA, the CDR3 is TGTGCCAGCAGTGGGGTTGGTCGTCGGTACGAGCAGTACTTC.